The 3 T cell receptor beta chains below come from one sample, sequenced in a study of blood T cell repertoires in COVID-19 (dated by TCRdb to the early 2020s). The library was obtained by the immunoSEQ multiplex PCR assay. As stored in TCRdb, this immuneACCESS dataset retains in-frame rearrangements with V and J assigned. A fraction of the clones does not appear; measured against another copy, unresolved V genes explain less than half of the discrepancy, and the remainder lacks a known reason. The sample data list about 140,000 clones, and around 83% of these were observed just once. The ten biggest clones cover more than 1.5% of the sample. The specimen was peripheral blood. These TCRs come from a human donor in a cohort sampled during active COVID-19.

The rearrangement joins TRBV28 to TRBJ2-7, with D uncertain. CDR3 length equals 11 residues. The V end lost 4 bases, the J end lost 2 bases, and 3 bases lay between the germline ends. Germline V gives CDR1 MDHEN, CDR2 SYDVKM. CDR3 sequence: CASSYTYEQYF. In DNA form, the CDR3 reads TGTGCCAGCAGTTACACCTACGAGCAGTACTTC.

The CDR3, as DNA: TGTGCCACCAGCAGAGCAGCGGGACTACCCTCCGGGCAGTACTTC. This encodes CATSRAAGLPSGQYF. The rearrangement links TRBV15 to TRBJ2-7, with TRBD2 matching over 7 bases. The CDR3 covers 15 residues. V shed 1 base, J shed 9 bases, and the junction held 12 bases outside the gene matches. CDR1 and CDR2 from the germline V gene are LNHNV and YYDKDF (reference sequence).

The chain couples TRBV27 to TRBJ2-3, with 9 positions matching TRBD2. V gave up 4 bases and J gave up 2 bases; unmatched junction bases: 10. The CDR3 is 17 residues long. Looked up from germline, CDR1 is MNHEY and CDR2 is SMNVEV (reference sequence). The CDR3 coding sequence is TGTGCCAGCAGTTCCGATATCTTAGCGGGAGTCACAGATACGCAGTATTTT. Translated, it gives CASSSDILAGVTDTQYF.